This T cell receptor (beta chain) was sequenced during a study of a mutant IDH1 vaccine in newly diagnosed glioma. Time point in this sample: week 23, last vaccination. In the vaccine, a single dose held 300 ug of the mutant IDH1 20-mer peptide, along with topical imiquimod. Points from the study as a whole: Vaccine-induced immune responses were detected in around 92% of patients.

The data were produced by immunoSEQ multiplex PCR, yet TCRdb's version contains in-frame clones alone and is incomplete. The profile shows about 53,000 clones, roughly three quarters of them singletons. Germline loops: CDR1 MNHNY, CDR2 SVGAGI (reference sequence). Trimming cost V 5 bases and J 2 bases, with 9 bases left between them. The CDR3 consists of 13 residues. Remarks on this clone: Its antigen remains unidentified.

J is TRBJ1-2 and V is TRBV6-6; tentative D call: TRBD1 (6 bases). Here the sequenced sample was PBMCs, taken from a glioma patient whose treatment included an IDH1 peptide vaccine. The clonotype comes from a woman in her 40s with glioma. Some clones in this sample may be carry-over from other donors' samples. Here the CDR3 DNA reads TGTGCCAGCAGTCCCGGACAGAACTATGGCTACACCTTC. Amino acid sequence: CASSPGQNYGYTF.